Listed below are T cell receptor beta chains from one sample, sequenced in a study of cytomegalovirus exposure and HLA in healthy donors. Repertoires were generated with immunoSEQ multiplex PCR, while TCRdb's copy carries only in-frame clones and drops some. Altogether about 200,000 clones are present, around 83% being singletons, with the ten largest covering 1.3% to 1.5%. Sequenced sample: PBMCs. Receptor source: a girl between 10 and 17 years old in good health and CMV-seronegative. CDR3s include the opening cysteine and the closing phenylalanine or tryptophan. A D gene is named only where the DNA matches it firmly. Expanded clones get a size class; other rows say once, few or many, or leave the size out.

len	d_gene	v_gene	abundance	j_gene	CDR3aa	CDR3nt
16	TRBD1	TRBV28	.	TRBJ1-2	CASSFPSRAGGDGYTF	TGTGCCAGCAGTTTCCCCTCCAGAGCAGGGGGCGATGGCTACACCTTC
15	TRBD1	TRBV2	.	TRBJ1-4	CASTFQGGRSEKLFF	TGTGCCAGCACCTTTCAGGGGGGAAGAAGTGAAAAACTGTTTTTT
14	.	TRBV19	.	TRBJ1-5	CASSIFSGNQPQHF	TGTGCCAGTAGTATCTTTTCAGGTAATCAGCCCCAGCATTTT
11	.	TRBV12-5	.	TRBJ2-2	CASANTGELFF	TGTGCTAGCGCGAACACCGGGGAGCTGTTTTTT
12	.	TRBV6-4	.	TRBJ1-3	CASSDIRNTIYF	TGTGCCAGCAGTGACATACGGAACACCATATATTTT
12	.	TRBV27	.	TRBJ1-6	CASSFAGAPLHF	TGTGCCAGCAGTTTCGCGGGGGCACCCCTCCACTTT
16	.	TRBV10-1	.	TRBJ2-1	CASSDLPTDSYNEQFF	TGCGCCAGCAGTGACCTTCCTACAGATTCCTACAATGAGCAGTTCTTC
15	TRBD1	TRBV29-1	few	TRBJ1-1	CSVEVFGTGRTEAFF	TGCAGCGTTGAAGTCTTCGGGACAGGGAGAACTGAAGCTTTCTTT
13	.	TRBV27	.	TRBJ2-7	CASSHRTAYEQYF	TGTGCCAGCAGCCATAGGACAGCCTACGAGCAGTACTTC
17	TRBD2	TRBV12-5	.	TRBJ2-1	CASGLGGSGSSYNEQFF	TGTGCTAGTGGCCTAGGGGGTAGCGGGAGTAGCTACAATGAGCAGTTCTTC
12	.	TRBV5-5	few	TRBJ1-2	CASSFDSYGYTF	TGTGCCAGCAGCTTCGACAGCTATGGCTACACCTTC
15	.	TRBV11-2	.	TRBJ2-3	CASSRSGYSTDTQYF	TGTGCCAGCAGCCGGAGCGGGTATAGCACAGATACGCAGTATTTT
15	TRBD2	TRBV7-3	.	TRBJ2-1	CASSLGTSSYNEQFF	TGTGCCAGCAGCTTAGGGACTAGTTCCTACAATGAGCAGTTCTTC
16	TRBD2	TRBV5-1	.	TRBJ2-5	CASSLVSLAGVETQYF	TGCGCCAGCAGCTTGGTTAGCCTAGCGGGAGTGGAGACCCAGTACTTC
12	.	TRBV7-8	.	TRBJ2-7	CASSPGGYEQYF	TGTGCCAGCAGCCCCGGCGGATACGAGCAGTACTTC
15	TRBD1	TRBV6-5	.	TRBJ1-2	CASSRGLGATNGYTF	TGTGCCAGCAGTAGGGGGCTAGGGGCGACTAATGGCTACACCTTC
15	TRBD2	TRBV30	.	TRBJ2-5	CAWSVGTSDSETQYF	TGTGCCTGGAGTGTTGGGACTAGCGATTCGGAGACCCAGTACTTC
13	TRBD1	TRBV7-9	.	TRBJ1-4	CASRRGTVEKLFF	TGTGCCAGCAGAAGAGGGACAGTTGAAAAACTGTTTTTT
16	.	TRBV28	.	TRBJ2-7	CASSTRRGPPPNEQYF	TGTGCCAGCAGTACGAGAAGAGGCCCACCACCGAACGAGCAGTACTTC
14	TRBD2	TRBV7-3	once	TRBJ2-3	CASSSLSSGTMQYF	TGTGCCAGCAGTTCCCTAAGTAGCGGGACGATGCAGTATTTT